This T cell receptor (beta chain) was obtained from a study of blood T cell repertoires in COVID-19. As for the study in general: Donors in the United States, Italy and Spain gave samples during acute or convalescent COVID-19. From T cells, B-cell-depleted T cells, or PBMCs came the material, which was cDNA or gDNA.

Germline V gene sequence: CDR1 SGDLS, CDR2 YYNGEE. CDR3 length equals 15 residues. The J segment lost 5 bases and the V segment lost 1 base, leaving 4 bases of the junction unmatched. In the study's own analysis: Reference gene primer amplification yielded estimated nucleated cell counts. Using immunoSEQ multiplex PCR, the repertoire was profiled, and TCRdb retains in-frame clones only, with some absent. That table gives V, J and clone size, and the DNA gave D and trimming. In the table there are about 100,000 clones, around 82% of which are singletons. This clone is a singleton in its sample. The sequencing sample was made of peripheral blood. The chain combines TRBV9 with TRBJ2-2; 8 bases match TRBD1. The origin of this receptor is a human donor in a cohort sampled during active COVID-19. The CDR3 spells CASSVQGAGTGELFF. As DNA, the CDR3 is TGTGCCAGCAGCGTACAGGGGGCAGGTACCGGGGAGCTGTTTTTT.